This entry describes one T cell receptor (beta chain). Its antigen is as yet unknown. This entry belongs to a study of CD8 T cells in Susac syndrome. Looking at the study overall: Sequenced Susac syndrome patients included over 5 with active disease and under ten who were in remission. General study points: There was no clonal expansion in the CD4+ T cell repertoires of Susac syndrome.

The authors sequenced TCR beta from blood CD8+ and CD4+ T cells. Reverse transcription of 0.5 to 1 ug RNA was carried out with random hexamers. TCRdb fed the immunoSEQ multiplex PCR reads into MiXCR, producing one record per CDR3 protein. The sample has under 300,000 distinct CDR3 sequences; about 96% are singletons. The CDR3 is 13 amino acids. V dropped 1 base and J dropped 5 bases, with 7 bases sitting between them. CDR1 is MGHRA and CDR2 is YSYEKL in the germline V gene. This chain joins TRBV4-1 and TRBJ2-3; D gene ambiguous. Sequenced: CD4+ T cells from PBMCs. The sequence was obtained from a human donor with Susac syndrome. The CDR3 reads CASSQGSLDTQYF. CDR3 coding DNA: TGCGCCAGCAGCCAAGGGTCTTTAGATACGCAGTATTTT.